The next 15 T cell receptor beta chains were all read from a single sample in a study of cytomegalovirus exposure and HLA in healthy donors. The PCR was carried out with 60 Vbeta primers and 13 Jbeta primers. Assay used: immunoSEQ multiplex PCR; TCRdb lists only in-frame clones, some missing. The repertoire holds around 140,000 clones, with less than 80% as singletons. Sequenced: PBMCs. The receptors were sampled from a man in his forties or fifties in good health and CMV-seropositive.

V usage is TRBV7-2 and J usage is TRBJ1-2; no clear D gene. Trimming removed 5 bases at V and 2 bases at J, with 12 bases between. This CDR3 is built from 14 residues. CDR1 and CDR2 (germline): SGHTA, FQGNSA. In DNA form, the CDR3 reads TGTGCCAGCAGCCTTGCACAGCCAAACTATGGCTACACCTTC. Translated: CASSLAQPNYGYTF.

V is TRBV27 and J is TRBJ1-6; 8 positions match TRBD1. V was pared by 5 bases and J by 7 bases, with 13 bases of the junction left unmatched. Germline CDR1 is MNHEY and CDR2 is SMNVEV (reference sequence). The CDR3 contains 17 residues. The CDR3 spells CASSMDRVPHINSPLHF. As DNA, the CDR3 is TGTGCCAGCAGTATGGACAGGGTCCCCCATATAAATTCACCCCTCCACTTT.

The CDR3 spells CASSVVVSGGLIYF. DNA for the CDR3: TGTGCCAGCAGTGTGGTTGTTAGCGGGGGCTTAATTTACTTC. The V call is TRBV2, the J call TRBJ2-5; 9 positions agree with TRBD2. V was pared by 4 bases and J by 14 bases, with 14 bases of the junction left unmatched. CDR1 is SNHLY, CDR2 FYNNEI, per germline. The CDR3 contains 14 residues. Full variable domain (missing parts from reference TRBV2 and TRBJ2-5): EPEVTQTPSHQVTQMGQEVILRCVPISNHLYFYWYRQILGQKVEFLVSFYNNEISEKSEIFDDQFSVERPDGSNFTLKIRSTKLEDSAMYFCASSVVVSGGLIYFGPGTRLLVL.

The V and J genes are TRBV27 and TRBJ1-6, with 7 bases fitting TRBD1. Germline V gives CDR1 MNHEY, CDR2 SMNVEV (reference sequence). The length of the CDR3 is 17 residues. J gave up 6 bases and V 6 bases, and 14 bases lay outside the gene matches. The CDR3 DNA reads TGTGCCAGCAGCACACGGGACAGTATCCTCCTTAATTCACCCCTCCACTTT. Protein: CASSTRDSILLNSPLHF.

This clone is a singleton in its sample. The V call is TRBV19, the J call TRBJ2-3; unclear D gene. V lost 3 bases to trimming and J lost 6 bases, with 13 bases between them. This CDR3 comprises 14 residues. Germline V gene lookup returns CDR1 LNHDA and CDR2 SQIVND (reference sequence). The CDR3 region has the DNA TGTGCCAGTAGTATGTGGGCAGTTCGGGATACGCAGTATTTT. This gives the protein CASSMWAVRDTQYF.

CDR3 DNA: TGTGCCAGCACCCGGCTCAGGGGGACGAACACTGAAGCTTTCTTT. Its translation: CASTRLRGTNTEAFF. This sequence joins TRBV6-6 and TRBJ1-1, with 7 nucleotides matching TRBD1. CDR1 MNHNY and CDR2 SVGAGI come from the germline V gene (reference sequence). Losses at the gene ends were 7 bases for V and 1 base for J; bases not matched to a gene: 9. The CDR3 length is 15 residues.

This chain connects TRBV5-1 to TRBJ1-1, with TRBD1 matching 8 bases. This CDR3 is 17 amino acids long. V lost 0 bases, J lost 4 bases, and 11 bases stayed unmatched. Germline lookup yields CDR1 SGHRS and CDR2 YFSETQ. The DNA for the CDR3 is TGCGCCAGCAGCTTGGAACAGGGGGGCCGTCGGGGCACTGAAGCTTTCTTT. Its translation is CASSLEQGGRRGTEAFF.

The chain recombines TRBV6-6 with TRBJ2-4; D is perhaps TRBD2 (6 bases). Trimming removed 8 bases from V and 12 bases from J, with 29 bases in between. Germline V gene sequence: CDR1 MNHNY, CDR2 SVGAGI (reference sequence). This CDR3 region has 16 residues. CDR3 amino acids: CASLSGWSGADADQYF. The CDR3, as DNA: TGTGCCAGCCTGAGTGGGTGGTCGGGAGCGGACGCGGATCAGTACTTC.

This sequence joins TRBV5-1 and TRBJ2-3, with 9 bases identical to TRBD1. This CDR3 region has 18 residues. The V gene's germline CDR1 is SGHRS and CDR2 YFSETQ. V lost 3 bases and J lost 0; bases outside the gene matches: 11. CDR3 coding DNA: TGCGCCAGCAGCTGGACAGGGGCGTCCCCCCATAGCACAGATACGCAGTATTTT. It specifies CASSWTGASPHSTDTQYF. Filled out from reference TRBV5-1 and TRBJ2-3, the complete variable domain reads KAGVTQTPRYLIKTRGQQVTLSCSPISGHRSVSWYQQTPGQGLQFLFEYFSETQRNKGNFPGRFSGRQFSNSRSEMNVSTLELGDSALYLCASSWTGASPHSTDTQYFGPGTRLTVL.

In its sample, this clone was seen many times. The chain is built from TRBV6-1 and TRBJ1-1; D perhaps matches TRBD1 (6 bases). Germline loops: CDR1 MNHNS, CDR2 SASEGT. Deletions cut 5 bases from V and 2 bases from J, with 12 bases between. This CDR3 has 14 amino acids. CDR3 DNA: TGTGCCAGCAGTAAACAGGGAGTAAACACTGAAGCTTTCTTT. Protein sequence: CASSKQGVNTEAFF.

The chain combines TRBV21-1 with TRBJ1-4; TRBD1 is the table's D call, not checked against the DNA. TRBV21-1 is an annotated pseudogene. This CDR3 has 15 amino acids. CDR3 nucleotide sequence: TGTGCCAGCAGCAACACGAACAGGGGTAGAGAAAAACTGTTTTTT. Encoded protein: CASSNTNRGREKLFF.

The J gene is TRBJ1-1, the V gene TRBV5-1, with TRBD1 as a possible D gene (6 bases). Germline V gives CDR1 SGHRS, CDR2 YFSETQ. The V gene lost 0 bases and the J gene lost 0 bases, with 15 bases spanning the gap. The CDR3 is 17 amino acids. The CDR3 region is CASSLGRGAAVNTEAFF. The DNA of the CDR3 is TGCGCCAGCAGCTTGGGCCGGGGGGCGGCGGTGAACACTGAAGCTTTCTTT.

This clone occurred a few times. Other nucleotide sequences from this sample produce the same CDR3. The chain employs TRBV18 and TRBJ1-4; D remains unclear. The CDR3 is 14 amino acids. Germline-derived CDR1 and CDR2 are KGHSH and LQKENI. Trimming stripped 3 bases from V and 7 bases from J, with 12 bases between. CDR3 DNA sequence: TGTGCCAGCTCACCGAGAGGATCGAGTGAAAAACTGTTTTTT. Its translation: CASSPRGSSEKLFF.

This clone occurred once. V usage is TRBV5-5 and J usage is TRBJ1-5; D may be TRBD1 (5 bases). CDR3 size: 12 residues. Germline V gene data show CDR1 as SGHKS and CDR2 as YYEKEE (reference sequence). Trimming cost V 3 bases and J 6 bases, with 7 bases left between them. CDR3 coding DNA: TGTGCCAGCAGCTCGGGGGGTCAGCCCCAGCATTTT. As protein: CASSSGGQPQHF.

The J gene is TRBJ1-2, the V gene TRBV5-1; TRBD1 aligns across 11 bases. Losses at the gene ends were 3 bases for V and 5 bases for J; bases not matched to a gene: 9. This CDR3 has 16 amino acids. Per the germline V gene, CDR1 is SGHRS and CDR2 is YFSETQ. CDR3 nucleotide sequence: TGCGCCAGCAGCTACGGACAGGGGGCAGTAGGGTATGGCTACACCTTC. Residues: CASSYGQGAVGYGYTF.